This passage covers 26 T cell receptor beta chains from one sample sequenced in a study of regulatory T cells in long-lasting Graves disease. To make TCR beta libraries, researchers used iRepertoire HTBI primers and Arm-PCR of CDR3 regions. TCRdb reanalysed the multiplex PCR reads using MiXCR and keeps one entry per CDR3 protein. There are 450,000 to 600,000 distinct CDR3 sequences in the sample; about 17% occur only once, and 10% to 15% lies in the top ten. As to time point: newly diagnosed GD, antithyroid drugs for less than 3 months. PBMC-extracted RNA yielded the TCR library. A further study also used this sample, focusing on T cells in Graves' hyperthyroidism and ophthalmopathy.

The sequenced sample was peripheral blood mononuclear cells (PBMCs), obtained at new diagnosis, from a patient treated with antithyroid drugs. The receptors were gathered from a man aged 40-49 years with Graves disease.

This clonotype was observed many times. The chain uses TRBV24-1 and TRBJ2-7; the match to TRBD2 covers 7 bases. V lost 3 bases to trimming and J lost 4 bases; unmatched junction nucleotides: 11. The CDR3 loop spans 16 amino acids. Per the germline V gene, CDR1 is KGHDR and CDR2 is SFDVKD. The CDR3 nucleotides are TGTGCCACCAGTGATGCCCCCGCGGGAGAGGGATACGAGCAGTACTTC. It yields the protein CATSDAPAGEGYEQYF.

A few counts support this clonotype. The V call is TRBV28, the J call TRBJ2-2, with 9 bases fitting TRBD2. CDR1 and CDR2 from the germline V gene are MDHEN and SYDVKM. The junction had 9 bases not matched to a gene; V was cut back by 4 bases and J by 6 bases. The length of the CDR3 is 16 residues. The CDR3 nucleotides are TGTGCCAGCAGTTCACCCGGGACTAGCCTTTCCGGGGAGCTGTTTTTT. Encoded protein: CASSSPGTSLSGELFF.

The table lists this clonotype with a few counts. The rearrangement joins TRBV6-2 or TRBV6-3 to TRBJ2-2, with D perhaps matching TRBD2 (6 bases). The V and J ends lost 11 bases and 2 bases respectively, with 18 bases between them. This CDR3 has 15 residues. CDR1 is MNHEY and CDR2 is SVGEGT in the germline V gene. The CDR3 coding sequence is TGTGCCGGCGGGGTGGGACTCGGAAACACCGGGGAGCTGTTTTTT. Protein product: CAGGVGLGNTGELFF.

This clonotype was picked up a small number of times. The chain has TRBV30 and TRBJ2-7, with 7 bases aligning to TRBD2. Trimming cost V 4 bases and J 3 bases; bases outside gene matches: 3. From germline, CDR1 is GTSNPN and CDR2 SVGIG (reference sequence). This CDR3 is built from 12 residues. In DNA, the CDR3 is TGTGCCTGGAAGGGCGGGAGCTACGAGCAGTACTTC. The encoded protein is CAWKGGSYEQYF.

This clonotype was seen only a few times. The chain carries TRBV6-2 or TRBV6-3 and TRBJ1-1; 7 bases align to TRBD1. Germline V gene sequence: CDR1 MNHEY, CDR2 SVGEGT. This CDR3 has 16 residues. V gave up 2 bases and J gave up 4 bases; unmatched junction bases: 10. The CDR3 spells CASSYAEGALSTEAFF. The CDR3 coding sequence is TGTGCCAGCAGTTACGCTGAGGGGGCGCTTTCCACTGAAGCTTTCTTT.

The chain recombines TRBV9 with TRBJ2-5; TRBD2 is a possible D gene (6 bases). CDR3 size: 15 residues. Germline CDR1 and CDR2: SGDLS and YYNGEE. V gave up 4 bases and J gave up 2 bases, with 15 bases separating them. The CDR3 is CASSPVGGGQETQYF. The CDR3 nucleotides are TGTGCCAGCAGCCCCGTGGGGGGTGGGCAAGAGACCCAGTACTTC. The whole variable domain, filled in from reference TRBV9 and TRBJ2-5, reads DSGVTQTPKHLITATGQRVTLRCSPRSGDLSVYWYQQSLDQGLQFLIQYYNGEERAKGNILERFSAQQFPDLHSELNLSSLELGDSALYFCASSPVGGGQETQYFGPGTRLLVL.

This clonotype has ten or more counts. V is TRBV28 and J is TRBJ2-1; D might be TRBD1 (6 bases). Germline assignment: CDR1 MDHEN and CDR2 SYDVKM. V was shortened by 3 bases and J by 4 bases, with 13 bases between the two germline ends. This CDR3 region has 15 residues. The CDR3 nucleotides are TGTGCCAGCAGTTTGGTAGGACAGAGATACAATGAGCAGTTCTTC. It specifies CASSLVGQRYNEQFF.

Notes on this clonotype: This could be a read error, since a much larger clone is one nucleotide away. V gene TRBV18 combines with J gene TRBJ2-3; D is uncertain. The germline V gene has CDR1 KGHSH and CDR2 LQKENI. This CDR3 contains 13 residues. V was shortened by 3 bases and J by 5 bases, with 9 bases between the two germline ends. The CDR3 is CASSPPRGDTQYF. CDR3 nucleotides: TGTGCCAGCTCACCCCCCCGTGGAGATACGCAGTATTTT. Looking up the rest from reference TRBV18 and TRBJ2-3 gives the full variable domain: NAGVMQNPRHLVRRRGQEARLRCSPMKGHSHVYWYRQLPEEGLKFMVYLQKENIIDESGMPKERFSAEFPKEGPSILRIQQVVRGDSAAYFCASSPPRGDTQYFGPGTRLTVL.

The V and J genes are TRBV10-3 and TRBJ2-3, with D tentatively TRBD1 (5 bases). CDR3 size: 11 residues. V lost 10 bases, J lost 6 bases, and 11 bases lay in between. Germline CDR1 reads ENHRY; CDR2 reads SYGVKD. The CDR3 bases are TGTGCCACACGTACAGGCGATACGCAGTATTTT. Amino acids: CATRTGDTQYF.

The chain uses TRBV5-8 and TRBJ1-1; no clear D gene. The CDR3 spans 15 residues. CDR1 is SGHTS and CDR2 is YDEGEE in the germline V gene. Trimming took 1 base from V and 5 from J, leaving 15 bases between them. Here the CDR3 reads CASSLTPGPRTEAFF. The CDR3 DNA reads as TGTGCCAGCAGCTTGACCCCCGGCCCACGGACTGAAGCTTTCTTT.

The chain links TRBV19 to TRBJ1-1; a weak D match, TRBD1 (5 bases). Germline V gene lookup returns CDR1 LNHDA and CDR2 SQIVND (reference sequence). The CDR3 extends over 15 amino acids. V lost 4 bases and J lost 0, with 12 bases in between. The CDR3 coding sequence is TGTGCCAGTAGTAGCCATCGGGACGTGAACACTGAAGCTTTCTTT. This codes for CASSSHRDVNTEAFF.

This clonotype was detected ten times or more. The CDR3 DNA sequence: TGTGCCAGCTCCCCCGCCCTTACTTACGAGCAGTACTTC. Amino acids: CASSPALTYEQYF. This sequence joins TRBV18 and TRBJ2-7, with D unclear. Trimming took 6 bases from V and 4 from J, leaving 13 bases between them. The germline gives CDR1 KGHSH, CDR2 LQKENI. This CDR3 is built from 13 residues.

This clonotype was detected ten times or more. The V call is TRBV28, the J call TRBJ2-5, with TRBD1 matching 11 bases. This CDR3 spans 16 amino acids. Germline V gene sequence: CDR1 MDHEN, CDR2 SYDVKM. V lost 5 bases and J lost 1; bases outside the gene matches: 6. Here the CDR3 reads CASSPRTGGGQETQYF. CDR3 coding DNA: TGTGCCAGCAGTCCCCGGACAGGGGGCGGCCAAGAGACCCAGTACTTC.

There are many counts of this clonotype. The V gene is TRBV28, the J gene TRBJ2-5, with a tentative D call TRBD2 (7 bases). The V gene lost 6 bases and the J gene lost 7 bases, with 21 bases spanning the gap. Germline values: CDR1 MDHEN, CDR2 SYDVKM. The CDR3 loop spans 15 amino acids. The CDR3 loop reads CASSRMSGGAGTQYF. In DNA form, the CDR3 reads TGTGCCAGCAGCCGAATGTCGGGGGGCGCTGGGACCCAGTACTTC.

The chain couples TRBV9 to TRBJ2-7; TRBD1 might be the D (7 bases). The CDR3 is 15 amino acids. CDR1 is SGDLS and CDR2 is YYNGEE in the germline V gene. The germline V and J ends were trimmed by 3 bases and 2 bases, with 15 bases remaining between them. The CDR3 protein is CASSAGGGGPYEQYF. CDR3 bases: TGTGCCAGCAGCGCCGGAGGGGGCGGTCCCTACGAGCAGTACTTC.

The V gene is TRBV19, the J gene TRBJ1-1; 9 bases fit TRBD1. The CDR3 consists of 16 residues. The ends lost 6 bases at V and 0 bases at J; junction bases unmatched: 8. Germline values: CDR1 LNHDA, CDR2 SQIVND (reference sequence). The chain's CDR3 is CASRQPGQGLNTEAFF. As DNA, the CDR3 is TGTGCCAGTAGGCAACCGGGACAGGGCTTGAACACTGAAGCTTTCTTT.

Comment on this clonotype: This clone may be a read error of a much larger clone one base away. V gene TRBV27 combines with J gene TRBJ2-7, with TRBD2 as a possible D gene (7 bases). V was cut by 1 base and J by 5 bases, with 12 bases left in between. Germline V lookup: CDR1 MNHEY, CDR2 SMNVEV (reference sequence). CDR3 length: 14 amino acids. The CDR3 loop is CASSLFTGGHEQYF. CDR3 coding DNA: TGTGCCAGCAGTTTATTCACCGGGGGGCACGAGCAGTACTTC.

The chain recombines TRBV20-1 with TRBJ2-7; 8 bases fit TRBD2. V lost 5 bases and J lost 4; bases outside the gene matches: 7. From germline, CDR1 is DFQATT and CDR2 SNEGSKA (reference sequence). The CDR3 totals 13 residues. The CDR3 here is CSASGLGVYEQYF. In nucleotides, the CDR3 is TGCAGTGCTTCGGGACTAGGAGTATACGAGCAGTACTTC.

As for this clonotype: This may come from a read error, since a much larger clone is one base off. This sequence joins TRBV2 and TRBJ1-1; D may be TRBD1 (5 bases). This CDR3 comprises 13 residues. The V end was cut by 6 bases, the J end by 5 bases, with 13 bases between. CDR1 is SNHLY, CDR2 FYNNEI, per germline. The DNA of the CDR3 is TGTGCCAGCAGCAATTACAGGAGGACTGAAGCTTTCTTT. It codes for CASSNYRRTEAFF.

There are many counts of this clonotype. The rearrangement joins TRBV6-1 to TRBJ1-2, with D possibly being TRBD1 (5 bases). This CDR3 has 13 residues. Germline V gene data show CDR1 as MNHNS and CDR2 as SASEGT. The V end lost 3 bases, the J end lost 3 bases, and 8 bases lay between the germline ends. In DNA, the CDR3 is TGTGCCAGCAGTGAGGACATAGACTATGGCTACACCTTC. Translating gives CASSEDIDYGYTF.

This clonotype was seen only a few times. The chain recombines TRBV7-2 with TRBJ2-3; D uncertain. CDR1 is SGHTA and CDR2 is FQGNSA in the germline V gene. V lost 2 bases and J 4 bases, leaving 7 bases between the germline ends. The CDR3 runs to 13 residues. This chain's CDR3 is CASSLNAADTQYF. The CDR3 bases are TGTGCCAGCAGCTTAAATGCCGCAGATACGCAGTATTTT.

This clonotype was found many times. This chain joins TRBV7-2 and TRBJ2-7; 8 bases line up with TRBD2. Germline loops: CDR1 SGHTA, CDR2 FQGNSA. The CDR3 spans 16 residues. V dropped 4 bases and J dropped 0; count of bases not matched to a gene: 8. CDR3 protein: CASSSGGGRPSYEQYF. The CDR3 DNA reads TGTGCCAGCAGCTCCGGAGGCGGGAGGCCCTCCTACGAGCAGTACTTC.

Comment on this clonotype: This may stem from a read error, because a much larger clone lies one nucleotide away. The CDR3 sequence is CASSRTGSSNQPQHF. The CDR3 bases are TGTGCCAGCAGCCGGACAGGGAGTAGCAATCAGCCCCAGCATTTT. V is TRBV6-1 and J is TRBJ1-5; the match to TRBD1 covers 8 bases. Losses at the gene ends were 6 bases for V and 0 bases for J; bases not matched to a gene: 4. The length of the CDR3 is 15 residues. Germline loops: CDR1 MNHNS, CDR2 SASEGT.

This clonotype was detected ten times or more. V gene TRBV6-5 combines with J gene TRBJ2-7; D uncertain. The CDR3 runs 13 residues. V lost 0 bases and J lost 3, with 6 bases in between. The germline CDR1 and CDR2 sequences are MNHEY and SVGAGI. The CDR3 DNA is TGTGCCAGCAGTTACTCGACAAGCTACGAGCAGTACTTC. This encodes CASSYSTSYEQYF.

This clonotype was recorded many times. The chain joins TRBV9 to TRBJ2-7; 10 bases map to TRBD2. CDR3 length: 15 amino acids. After removal of 2 bases from V and 5 bases from J, the junction contained 7 bases not matched to a gene. Germline V gives CDR1 SGDLS, CDR2 YYNGEE. CDR3 sequence reads: CASSVAPGLADEQYF. The DNA for the CDR3 is TGTGCCAGCAGCGTCGCCCCCGGACTAGCGGACGAGCAGTACTTC.

To note about this clonotype: Relative to the germline gene, one junction end is altered; a read error may explain this. V gene TRBV30 combines with J gene TRBJ1-5, with D unresolved. Germline V CDR1 and CDR2: GTSNPN, SVGIG (reference sequence). The CDR3 length is 15 residues. CDR3 in amino acids: CAWRDPGVAVQPQHF. CDR3 bases: TGCGCCTGGAGAGACCCCGGGGTGGCGGTTCAGCCCCAGCATTTT.